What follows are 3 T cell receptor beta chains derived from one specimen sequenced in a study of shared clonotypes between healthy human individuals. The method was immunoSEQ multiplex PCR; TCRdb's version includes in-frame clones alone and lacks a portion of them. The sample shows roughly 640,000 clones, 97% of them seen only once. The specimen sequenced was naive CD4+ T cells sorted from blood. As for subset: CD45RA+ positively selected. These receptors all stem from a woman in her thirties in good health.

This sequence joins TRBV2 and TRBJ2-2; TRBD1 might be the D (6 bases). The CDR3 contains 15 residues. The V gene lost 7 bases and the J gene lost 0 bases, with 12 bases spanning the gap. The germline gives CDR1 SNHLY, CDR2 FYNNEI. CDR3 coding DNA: TGTGCCAGCACCCGGGACATAGCGAACACCGGGGAGCTGTTTTTT. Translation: CASTRDIANTGELFF.

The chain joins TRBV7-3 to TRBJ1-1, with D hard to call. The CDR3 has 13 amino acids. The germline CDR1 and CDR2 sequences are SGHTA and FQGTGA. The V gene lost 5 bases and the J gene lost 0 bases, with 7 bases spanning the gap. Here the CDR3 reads CASSNTVNTEAFF. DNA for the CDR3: TGTGCCAGCAGCAACACAGTGAACACTGAAGCTTTCTTT.

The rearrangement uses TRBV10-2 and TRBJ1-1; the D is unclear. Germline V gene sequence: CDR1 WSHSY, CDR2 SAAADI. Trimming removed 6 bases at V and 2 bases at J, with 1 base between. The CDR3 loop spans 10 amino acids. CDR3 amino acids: CASRNTEAFF. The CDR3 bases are TGCGCCAGCAGAAACACTGAAGCTTTCTTT.